This record covers a single TCR beta chain. Its target is unknown. The data are from a study of metastatic and nonmetastatic thyroid tumors. Study-wide background: Blood and tumor or nodule tissue repertoires from malignant and benign thyroid patients were compared. Study results and caveats: Patients with malignant thyroid tumors reportedly had significantly higher TCR beta diversity than those with benign nodules, in blood and tumor.

All patients were treatment-naive before thyroid surgery. Original methodology: Built for papillary thyroid cancer, a distant-metastasis classifier drew on CDR3 differences across clinicopathological groups. TCRdb re-called the PCR reads through MiXCR. In this record, the V and J calls reflect TCRdb's handling and not the investigators' own analysis. Of roughly 4,000 clones in the sample, around a third were seen once. Germline CDR1 and CDR2: MNHNS and SASEGT. The CDR3 loop spans 16 amino acids. V trimming: 6 bases; J trimming: 0 bases; junction bases outside the gene matches: 6. The V and J genes are TRBV6-1 and TRBJ2-2; 8 nucleotides match TRBD1. Sequenced sample: tumor tissue. The sequence came from a female donor with papillary thyroid cancer or a benign thyroid nodule (not recorded which). Some clones in this sample may be carry-over from other donors' samples. CDR3 nucleotide sequence: TGTGCCAGCAGCCCAAGGACAGGGTCGAACACCGGGGAGCTGTTTTTT. Residues: CASSPRTGSNTGELFF.